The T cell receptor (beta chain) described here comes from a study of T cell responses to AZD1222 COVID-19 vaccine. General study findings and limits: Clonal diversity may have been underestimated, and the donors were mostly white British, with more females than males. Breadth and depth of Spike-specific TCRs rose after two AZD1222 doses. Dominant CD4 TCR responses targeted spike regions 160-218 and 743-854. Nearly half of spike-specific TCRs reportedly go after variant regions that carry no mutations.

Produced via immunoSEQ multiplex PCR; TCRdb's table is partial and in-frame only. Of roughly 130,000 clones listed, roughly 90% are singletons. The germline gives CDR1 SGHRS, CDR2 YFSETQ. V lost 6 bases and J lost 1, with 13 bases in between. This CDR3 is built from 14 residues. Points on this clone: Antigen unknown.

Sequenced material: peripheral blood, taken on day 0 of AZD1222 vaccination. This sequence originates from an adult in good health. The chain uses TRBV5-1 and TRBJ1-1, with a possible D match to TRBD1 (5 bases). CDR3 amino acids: CASTGAGTNTEAFF. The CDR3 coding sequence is TGCGCCAGCACCGGAGCGGGGACGAACACTGAAGCTTTCTTT.